Each of the 6 T cell receptor beta chains below was sequenced from the same sample in a study of cytomegalovirus exposure and HLA in healthy donors. Primers for the PCR totalled 60 Vbeta and 13 Jbeta. The data were produced by immunoSEQ multiplex PCR, yet TCRdb's version contains in-frame clones alone and is incomplete. Among under 100,000 clones listed, 65% to 80% were seen once. The sequenced sample consisted of PBMCs. All receptors derive from a human donor in good health.

V and J are TRBV18 and TRBJ1-4; TRBD1 agrees at 8 bases. The CDR3 runs to 15 residues. Germline V gene sequence: CDR1 KGHSH, CDR2 LQKENI. V gave up 1 base and J gave up 5 bases; unmatched junction bases: 3. CDR3 protein: CASSPRGQANEKLFF. The CDR3 DNA follows: TGTGCCAGCTCACCACGGGGACAGGCAAATGAAAAACTGTTTTTT.

This chain joins TRBV4-3 and TRBJ1-4, with D perhaps TRBD1 (5 bases). Germline V gene sequence: CDR1 LGHNA, CDR2 YSLEER. The V gene lost 4 bases and the J gene lost 6 bases, with 15 bases spanning the gap. CDR3 size: 15 residues. CDR3 nucleotides: TGCGCCAGCAGCCTATCAGGGTTATCGTATGAAAAACTGTTTTTT. This translates into CASSLSGLSYEKLFF.

The chain uses TRBV19 and TRBJ1-3, with 7 bases lining up with TRBD1. This CDR3 spans 14 amino acids. J was trimmed by 2 bases and V by 8 bases; bases with no gene match: 6. Germline assignment: CDR1 LNHDA and CDR2 SQIVND (reference sequence). This CDR3 is CASRDRETGNTIYF. CDR3 bases: TGTGCCAGTCGCGACAGGGAGACTGGAAACACCATATATTTT.

The V gene is TRBV30, the J gene TRBJ1-5, with a possible D match to TRBD1 (5 bases). Germline lookup yields CDR1 GTSNPN and CDR2 SVGIG (reference sequence). The CDR3 sequence is 16 residues long. V dropped 0 bases and J dropped 5 bases, with 17 bases sitting between them. The CDR3 here is CAWSVPRQHDYQPQHF. DNA of the CDR3: TGTGCCTGGAGTGTACCAAGACAGCACGATTATCAGCCCCAGCATTTT.

The chain uses TRBV5-1 and TRBJ2-5, with 14 nucleotides matching TRBD2. Germline assignment: CDR1 SGHRS and CDR2 YFSETQ. The CDR3 has 16 residues. J lost 4 bases, V lost 0 bases, and 2 bases had no gene match. CDR3 in amino acids: CASSLGLAGGRETQYF. The CDR3 DNA reads TGCGCCAGCAGCTTGGGACTAGCGGGGGGGCGAGAGACCCAGTACTTC.

The chain links TRBV29-1 to TRBJ2-1, with D perhaps TRBD2 (5 bases). Trimming shortened V by 6 bases and J by 5 bases, and 5 bases separated the two germline ends. Germline CDR1 and CDR2: SQVTM and ANQGSEA. This CDR3 region has 10 residues. The CDR3 DNA sequence: TGCAGCGTCGGGGACAATGAGCAGTTCTTC. This gives the protein CSVGDNEQFF.